The rows below give T cell receptor beta chains drawn from one sample of a study of graft-versus-host responses after intestinal transplantation. The antigens these receptors bind are not known. TCRdb keeps only in-frame clones here, not all; method: immunoSEQ multiplex PCR. The profile covers about 120,000 clones, with over 85% appearing a single time and around 0.12% taken by the ten largest. Specimen: unstimulated CD4+ T cells sorted from spleen or lymph node cells, collected before intestinal transplant. The receptors here all came from a human donor who received an intestinal transplant. The CDR3 runs from the conserved cysteine through the conserved F or W. A D gene is named only where the DNA matches it firmly. A clone size is listed for some rows: how often the clone was seen (once, few, many), or a class if it is expanded.

d_gene: NA
v_gene: TRBV5-1
abundance: NA
j_gene: TRBJ2-2
CDR3nt: TGCGCCAGCAGCCCCCCCTCATCACCCGGGGAGCTGTTTTTT
CDR3aa: CASSPPSSPGELFF

d_gene: NA
v_gene: TRBV7-9
abundance: NA
j_gene: TRBJ1-5
CDR3nt: TGTGCCAGCAGCCACCCTTTTCTACAGCTCAATCAGCCCCAGCATTTT
CDR3aa: CASSHPFLQLNQPQHF

d_gene: TRBD1
v_gene: TRBV11-2
abundance: NA
j_gene: TRBJ2-2
CDR3nt: TGTGCCAGCAGCTTAGGGACAGGGGGCGCCGGCGGGGAGCTGTTTTTT
CDR3aa: CASSLGTGGAGGELFF

d_gene: NA
v_gene: TRBV19
abundance: NA
j_gene: TRBJ1-5
CDR3nt: TGTGCCAGTAGTGTCCAGGGAAATCAGCCCCAGCATTTT
CDR3aa: CASSVQGNQPQHF

d_gene: NA
v_gene: TRBV27
abundance: NA
j_gene: TRBJ2-3
CDR3nt: TGTGCCAGCAGTTCATACGTGGGCACAGATACGCAGTATTTT
CDR3aa: CASSSYVGTDTQYF

d_gene: TRBD2
v_gene: TRBV10-3
abundance: NA
j_gene: TRBJ2-3
CDR3nt: TGTGCCATCAGTGGAACGAGCGGCGGGAGAGGCACAGATACGCAGTATTTT
CDR3aa: CAISGTSGGRGTDTQYF

d_gene: TRBD1
v_gene: TRBV28
abundance: NA
j_gene: TRBJ2-7
CDR3nt: TGTGCCAGCAGGCCGGGACAGTCCTACGAGCAGTACTTC
CDR3aa: CASRPGQSYEQYF

d_gene: TRBD2
v_gene: TRBV5-1
abundance: NA
j_gene: TRBJ2-1
CDR3nt: TGCGCCAGCAGCCTCAGCGGGAGCACCTACAATGAGCAGTTCTTC
CDR3aa: CASSLSGSTYNEQFF

d_gene: NA
v_gene: TRBV25-1
abundance: NA
j_gene: TRBJ2-7
CDR3nt: TGTGCCAGCAGGAATAAAAAGACAGCTGACTCCTACGAGCAGTACTTC
CDR3aa: CASRNKKTADSYEQYF

d_gene: NA
v_gene: TRBV6-5
abundance: NA
j_gene: TRBJ2-3
CDR3nt: TGTGCCAGCAGGACGGGGCCGGGCACAGATACGCAGTATTTT
CDR3aa: CASRTGPGTDTQYF

d_gene: TRBD1
v_gene: TRBV27
abundance: NA
j_gene: TRBJ1-4
CDR3nt: TGTGCCAGCAGTTCGTACAGGGGGCGTGATGAAAAACTGTTTTTT
CDR3aa: CASSSYRGRDEKLFF

d_gene: NA
v_gene: TRBV11-2
abundance: NA
j_gene: TRBJ2-1
CDR3nt: TGTGCAGGGGAGGTCGGTGAGCAGTTCTTC
CDR3aa: CAGEVGEQFF

d_gene: TRBD1
v_gene: TRBV6-5
abundance: NA
j_gene: TRBJ1-2
CDR3nt: TGTGCCAGCAGGGAGGGAGGGGGCGGCTACACCTTC
CDR3aa: CASREGGGGYTF

d_gene: NA
v_gene: TRBV19
abundance: NA
j_gene: TRBJ1-5
CDR3nt: TGTGCCAGTAGTAACCGAGAGGTTGCGATGGGACAGCCCCAGCATTTT
CDR3aa: CASSNREVAMGQPQHF

d_gene: NA
v_gene: TRBV10-2
abundance: NA
j_gene: TRBJ1-1
CDR3nt: TGCGCCAGCAGTGAGAGGAGGCAAGGGACTGAAGCTTTCTTT
CDR3aa: CASSERRQGTEAFF

d_gene: NA
v_gene: TRBV7-9
abundance: NA
j_gene: TRBJ2-3
CDR3nt: TGTGCCAGCAGCCTATTGGGGGAGGCCACAGATACGCAGTATTTT
CDR3aa: CASSLLGEATDTQYF

d_gene: NA
v_gene: TRBV7-9
abundance: NA
j_gene: TRBJ2-6
CDR3nt: TGTGCCAGGCACAGCTTAGGAAGGGGGGCCAACGTCCTGACTTTC
CDR3aa: CARHSLGRGANVLTF

d_gene: NA
v_gene: TRBV28
abundance: NA
j_gene: TRBJ1-4
CDR3nt: TGTGCCAGCACAGGACCCAATGAAAAACTGTTTTTT
CDR3aa: CASTGPNEKLFF

d_gene: NA
v_gene: TRBV11-2
abundance: NA
j_gene: TRBJ2-1
CDR3nt: TGTGCCAGCAGCTTAGAACAGGGACCGTACAATGAGCAGTTCTTC
CDR3aa: CASSLEQGPYNEQFF

d_gene: NA
v_gene: TRBV11-1
abundance: NA
j_gene: TRBJ2-5
CDR3nt: TGTGCCAGCAGCTTAGCGCTTCTGCAGGGTAAAGAGACCCAGTACTTC
CDR3aa: CASSLALLQGKETQYF

d_gene: TRBD1
v_gene: TRBV29-1
abundance: NA
j_gene: TRBJ1-2
CDR3nt: TGCAGCGTGGAGGACAGGGAGAGAAGCTATGGCTACACCTTC
CDR3aa: CSVEDRERSYGYTF

d_gene: NA
v_gene: TRBV5-4
abundance: NA
j_gene: TRBJ1-1
CDR3nt: TGTGCCAGCAGCCTAAGGGGGAGGGGGGGTTGGAACACTGAAGCTTTCTTT
CDR3aa: CASSLRGRGGWNTEAFF

d_gene: TRBD2
v_gene: TRBV10-1
abundance: once
j_gene: TRBJ2-3
CDR3nt: TGCGCCAGCAGTGAGTCTTACCCCGGGACTATCACAGATACGCAGTATTTT
CDR3aa: CASSESYPGTITDTQYF

d_gene: NA
v_gene: TRBV5-4
abundance: NA
j_gene: TRBJ1-3
CDR3nt: TGTGCCAGCAGCCCGGGGAGCTCTGGAAACACCATATATTTT
CDR3aa: CASSPGSSGNTIYF

d_gene: NA
v_gene: TRBV18
abundance: NA
j_gene: TRBJ2-1
CDR3nt: TGTGCCAGCTCACCACCGAACGGGAGAGCCTACAATGAGCAGTTCTTC
CDR3aa: CASSPPNGRAYNEQFF

d_gene: TRBD2
v_gene: TRBV11-2
abundance: once
j_gene: TRBJ2-3
CDR3nt: TGTGCCAGCAGCTTCGTAAGCGGGAGCAGAGGTACGCAGTATTTT
CDR3aa: CASSFVSGSRGTQYF

d_gene: NA
v_gene: TRBV18
abundance: NA
j_gene: TRBJ1-1
CDR3nt: TGTGCCAGCTCACCAGGGGGTCCTAACACTGAAGCTTTCTTT
CDR3aa: CASSPGGPNTEAFF

d_gene: TRBD1
v_gene: TRBV30
abundance: NA
j_gene: TRBJ2-7
CDR3nt: TGTGCCTGGAATTGGAGAGGGACAGCCGAGCAGTACTTC
CDR3aa: CAWNWRGTAEQYF

d_gene: TRBD1
v_gene: TRBV2
abundance: NA
j_gene: TRBJ1-1
CDR3nt: TGTGCCAGCAGGACGACAGGGGTAACTGAAGCTTTCTTT
CDR3aa: CASRTTGVTEAFF

d_gene: NA
v_gene: TRBV7-3
abundance: NA
j_gene: TRBJ1-1
CDR3nt: TGTGCCAGCAGCTCCGACAGGTCGAACACTGAAGCTTTCTTT
CDR3aa: CASSSDRSNTEAFF

d_gene: TRBD1
v_gene: TRBV7-7
abundance: NA
j_gene: TRBJ2-5
CDR3nt: TGTGCTAGCAGCTCCGGGACAGGGGTAGGGACCCAGTACTTC
CDR3aa: CASSSGTGVGTQYF

d_gene: NA
v_gene: TRBV30
abundance: NA
j_gene: TRBJ1-2
CDR3nt: TGTGCCTGGAGTGTAGAAAGCACTGGCTACACCTTC
CDR3aa: CAWSVESTGYTF

d_gene: NA
v_gene: TRBV9
abundance: NA
j_gene: TRBJ2-5
CDR3nt: TGTGCCAGCAGCGTATTGGCGGGAACCCAAGAGACCCAGTACTTC
CDR3aa: CASSVLAGTQETQYF

d_gene: NA
v_gene: TRBV7-2
abundance: NA
j_gene: TRBJ2-1
CDR3nt: TGTGCCAGCAGCTACAGCGGGCAAACCTACAATGAGCAGTTCTTC
CDR3aa: CASSYSGQTYNEQFF

d_gene: TRBD2
v_gene: TRBV9
abundance: NA
j_gene: TRBJ2-5
CDR3nt: TGTGCCAGCAGCACCACTAGCGGGGGGGAGCAGTACTTC
CDR3aa: CASSTTSGGEQYF

d_gene: TRBD1
v_gene: TRBV7-3
abundance: NA
j_gene: TRBJ1-5
CDR3nt: TGTGCCAGCAGCTTAACTAGGGGGCAAGGGCAGCCCCAGCATTTT
CDR3aa: CASSLTRGQGQPQHF

d_gene: TRBD1
v_gene: TRBV19
abundance: once
j_gene: TRBJ1-5
CDR3nt: TGTGCCAGTATCGGGGACAGGGGGCGTAGTCAGCCCCAGCATTTT
CDR3aa: CASIGDRGRSQPQHF

d_gene: NA
v_gene: TRBV7-9
abundance: NA
j_gene: TRBJ2-1
CDR3nt: TGTGCCAGCAGCTTTCTGTGGGCTTACAATGAGCAGTTCTTC
CDR3aa: CASSFLWAYNEQFF

d_gene: TRBD1
v_gene: TRBV27
abundance: NA
j_gene: TRBJ1-2
CDR3nt: TGTGCCAGCAGTCTTCTAGGACAGGGCTATGGCTACACCTTC
CDR3aa: CASSLLGQGYGYTF

d_gene: TRBD2
v_gene: TRBV5-1
abundance: NA
j_gene: TRBJ2-1
CDR3nt: TGCGCCAGCAGCCCCTATACAGGCGGGAGGGTCGATGAGCAGTTCTTC
CDR3aa: CASSPYTGGRVDEQFF

d_gene: TRBD2
v_gene: TRBV5-4
abundance: NA
j_gene: TRBJ2-3
CDR3nt: TGTGCCAGCAGGGCTACTAGCGGGAAAGCAGATACGCAGTATTTT
CDR3aa: CASRATSGKADTQYF

d_gene: NA
v_gene: TRBV5-8
abundance: NA
j_gene: TRBJ2-7
CDR3nt: TGTGCCAGCAGCTTGGTCGGATCTTCACTCAGCTCCTACGAGCAGTACTTC
CDR3aa: CASSLVGSSLSSYEQYF

d_gene: NA
v_gene: TRBV28
abundance: NA
j_gene: TRBJ2-3
CDR3nt: TGTGCCAGCAGTTCGTTGGTTGGGACAGATACGCAGTATTTT
CDR3aa: CASSSLVGTDTQYF

d_gene: NA
v_gene: TRBV19
abundance: NA
j_gene: TRBJ1-2
CDR3nt: TGTGCCAGTAGTATCGGGCGGAACGGCTATGGCTACACCTTC
CDR3aa: CASSIGRNGYGYTF

d_gene: TRBD1
v_gene: TRBV18
abundance: NA
j_gene: TRBJ1-2
CDR3nt: TGTGCCAGCTCACTCCGGGACAGGGGTTCCGGCCCGTATGGCTACACCTTC
CDR3aa: CASSLRDRGSGPYGYTF

d_gene: TRBD1
v_gene: TRBV19
abundance: NA
j_gene: TRBJ2-7
CDR3nt: TGTGCCAGTAGTGCGCGGGACAGGGGTACCGAGCAGTACTTC
CDR3aa: CASSARDRGTEQYF

d_gene: TRBD1
v_gene: TRBV6-1
abundance: NA
j_gene: TRBJ1-1
CDR3nt: TGTGCCAGCAGCACAGGACAGGGCACTGAAGCTTTCTTT
CDR3aa: CASSTGQGTEAFF

d_gene: TRBD2
v_gene: TRBV29-1
abundance: NA
j_gene: TRBJ2-7
CDR3nt: TGCAGCGTCCTAGGGACTAGCGGGATCAGGTCCTACGAGCAGTACTTC
CDR3aa: CSVLGTSGIRSYEQYF

d_gene: NA
v_gene: TRBV15
abundance: NA
j_gene: TRBJ1-1
CDR3nt: TGTGCCACCAGCAGAGGTTTACAGCCTAACACTGAAGCTTTCTTT
CDR3aa: CATSRGLQPNTEAFF

d_gene: NA
v_gene: TRBV10-3
abundance: NA
j_gene: TRBJ1-2
CDR3nt: TGTGCCATCAGAACAGTACCGTACTATGGCTACACCTTC
CDR3aa: CAIRTVPYYGYTF

d_gene: NA
v_gene: TRBV30
abundance: NA
j_gene: TRBJ2-3
CDR3nt: TGTGCCTGGAGCCCCAAAGGGGCCGGGGCAGATACGCAGTATTTT
CDR3aa: CAWSPKGAGADTQYF

d_gene: TRBD2
v_gene: TRBV12-5
abundance: NA
j_gene: TRBJ2-3
CDR3nt: TGTGCTAGTGGACGACTAGCGGGCACCACAGATACGCAGTATTTT
CDR3aa: CASGRLAGTTDTQYF

d_gene: TRBD1
v_gene: TRBV5-1
abundance: NA
j_gene: TRBJ1-2
CDR3nt: TGCGCCAGCAGCTTGGCTACAGGGGAAGGGGCCGGCTATGGCTACACCTTC
CDR3aa: CASSLATGEGAGYGYTF

d_gene: TRBD1
v_gene: TRBV11-2
abundance: NA
j_gene: TRBJ2-7
CDR3nt: TGTGCCAGCAGCTTAGAGGGACAGGGACGTCCCTACGAGCAGTACTTC
CDR3aa: CASSLEGQGRPYEQYF

d_gene: TRBD1
v_gene: TRBV12-5
abundance: NA
j_gene: TRBJ2-2
CDR3nt: TGTGCTAGTGCGTTGGCCCGGGACAGCCTATGGTCCGGGGAGCTGTTTTTT
CDR3aa: CASALARDSLWSGELFF

d_gene: TRBD1
v_gene: TRBV28
abundance: NA
j_gene: TRBJ1-4
CDR3nt: TGTGCCAGCATCCCAGGGGGCTCTAATGAAAAACTGTTTTTT
CDR3aa: CASIPGGSNEKLFF

d_gene: NA
v_gene: TRBV28
abundance: NA
j_gene: TRBJ1-2
CDR3nt: TGTGCCAGCAGTGCCCCTAGGCCGAGGGGACCTCGAGGCTATGGCTACACCTTC
CDR3aa: CASSAPRPRGPRGYGYTF

d_gene: NA
v_gene: TRBV18
abundance: NA
j_gene: TRBJ1-2
CDR3nt: TGTGCCAGCTCACCAAGCAGGGAAAATGGCTACACCTTC
CDR3aa: CASSPSRENGYTF